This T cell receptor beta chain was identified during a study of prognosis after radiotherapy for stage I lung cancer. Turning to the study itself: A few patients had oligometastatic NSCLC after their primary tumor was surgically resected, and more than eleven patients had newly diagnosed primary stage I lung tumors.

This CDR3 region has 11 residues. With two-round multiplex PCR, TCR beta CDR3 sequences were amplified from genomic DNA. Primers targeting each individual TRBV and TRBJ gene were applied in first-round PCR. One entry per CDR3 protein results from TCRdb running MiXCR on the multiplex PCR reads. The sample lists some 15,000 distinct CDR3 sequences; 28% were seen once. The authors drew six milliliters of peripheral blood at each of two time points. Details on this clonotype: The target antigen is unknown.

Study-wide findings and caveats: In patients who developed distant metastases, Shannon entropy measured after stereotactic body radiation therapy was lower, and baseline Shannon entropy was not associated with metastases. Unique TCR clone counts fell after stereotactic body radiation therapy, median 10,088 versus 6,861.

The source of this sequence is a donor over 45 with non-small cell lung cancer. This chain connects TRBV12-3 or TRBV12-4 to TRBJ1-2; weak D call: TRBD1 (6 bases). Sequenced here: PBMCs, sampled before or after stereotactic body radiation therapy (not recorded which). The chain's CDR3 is CASTGNYGYTF. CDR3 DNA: TGTGCTTCTACAGGGAACTATGGCTACACCTTC.